The 18 T cell receptor beta chains listed next were all sequenced from one sample in a study of technical replicates of blood from a handful of donors. Data came from immunoSEQ multiplex PCR; TCRdb stores just in-frame clones and leaves some out. This table holds 77,000 or so clones, over 85% found once. The specimen sequenced was T cells isolated from PBMCs. These receptors were collected from a human donor in good health.

The rearrangement joins TRBV19 to TRBJ2-5, with TRBD1 matching 10 bases. The CDR3 has 18 amino acids. CDR1 LNHDA and CDR2 SQIVND come from the germline V gene (reference sequence). The J segment lost 4 bases and the V segment lost 1 base, leaving 12 bases of the junction unmatched. CDR3 nucleotide sequence: TGTGCCAGTAGTATAGGAGGCACCGGGACAGGGGAGGGAGAGACCCAGTACTTC. This sequence encodes CASSIGGTGTGEGETQYF.

This chain connects TRBV6-6 to TRBJ1-2; perhaps TRBD1 as D (5 bases). The CDR3 loop spans 12 amino acids. Deletions cut 2 bases from V and 6 bases from J, with 7 bases between. CDR1 MNHNY and CDR2 SVGAGI come from the germline V gene (reference sequence). Here the CDR3 reads CASSYGRDGYTF. DNA of the CDR3: TGTGCCAGCAGTTACGGCAGGGATGGCTACACCTTC.

The rearrangement links TRBV7-9 to TRBJ1-2; 8 bases are a match to TRBD1. The CDR3 is 15 residues long. CDR1 and CDR2 (germline): SEHNR, FQNEAQ (reference sequence). Unmatched junction bases numbered 6, after V lost 1 base and J lost 5 bases. The DNA of the CDR3 is TGTGCCAGCAGCTTAGTCTCTAGGACAGGGTATGGCTACACCTTC. It encodes CASSLVSRTGYGYTF.

The CDR3 loop is CASSRTGGLYEQYF. The CDR3 DNA reads as TGTGCCAGCAGTCGAACAGGGGGATTGTACGAGCAGTACTTC. The rearrangement uses TRBV11-2 and TRBJ2-7, with 8 bases identical to TRBD1. Germline V gene sequence: CDR1 SGHAT, CDR2 FQNNGV. Germline trimming cut 6 bases from V and 4 bases from J; bases unmatched to any gene: 8. The length of the CDR3 is 14 residues.

V gene TRBV7-9 combines with J gene TRBJ1-4; D perhaps matches TRBD1 (5 bases). The V end lost 0 bases, the J end lost 8 bases, and 10 bases lay between the germline ends. This CDR3 comprises 14 residues. In germline, CDR1 is SEHNR, CDR2 FQNEAQ (reference sequence). The CDR3 DNA reads as TGTGCCAGCAGCTTAGCAGGGGTGGAAGAAAAACTGTTTTTT. Its translation is CASSLAGVEEKLFF.

This CDR3 is CASSRISEKLFF. The DNA of the CDR3 is TGCGCCAGCAGCCGCATAAGCGAAAAACTGTTTTTT. The rearrangement joins TRBV4-1 to TRBJ1-4; no firm D call. V lost 4 bases, J lost 8 bases, and 8 bases lay in between. The CDR3 extends over 12 amino acids. In germline, CDR1 is MGHRA, CDR2 YSYEKL.

This clone was seen only once. The chain is built from TRBV4-1 and TRBJ2-7; 9 nucleotides match TRBD1. The germline gives CDR1 MGHRA, CDR2 YSYEKL. V trimming: 3 bases; J trimming: 3 bases; junction bases outside the gene matches: 0. This CDR3 contains 13 residues. DNA of the CDR3: TGCGCCAGCAGCCAGACAGGGGGCTACGAGCAGTACTTC. Residues: CASSQTGGYEQYF.

The rearrangement links TRBV2 to TRBJ2-7; 7 nucleotides line up with TRBD2. This CDR3 spans 15 amino acids. The ends lost 6 bases at V and 2 bases at J; junction bases unmatched: 10. Germline-derived CDR1 and CDR2 are SNHLY and FYNNEI. The DNA for the CDR3 is TGTGCCAGCAGAGGCACGGCGGGAGTGCCCTACGAGCAGTACTTC. Translating gives CASRGTAGVPYEQYF.

The rearrangement joins TRBV29-1 to TRBJ1-4, with 9 bases identical to TRBD1. The CDR3 is 13 residues long. V lost 6 bases and J lost 8; bases outside the gene matches: 7. Germline loops: CDR1 SQVTM, CDR2 ANQGSEA. CDR3 bases: TGCAGCGTAGAGGGACAGGGAGAAGAAAAACTGTTTTTT. Translating gives CSVEGQGEEKLFF.

J is TRBJ2-7 and V is TRBV7-2, with D maybe TRBD1 (5 bases). The assigned J gene may be wrong: the sequence end matches TRBJ2-5 better. CDR1 and CDR2 (germline): SGHTA, FQGNSA. The length of the CDR3 is 16 residues. The chain's CDR3 is CASSLVPGANQETQYF. Here the CDR3 DNA reads TGTGCCAGCAGCTTAGTCCCTGGGGCTAACCAAGAGACCCAGTACTTC.

The CDR3 spells CASSYSPQGFGELFF. DNA for the CDR3: TGTGCCAGCAGTTACTCCCCTCAGGGGTTCGGGGAGCTGTTTTTT. The V call is TRBV6-5, the J call TRBJ2-2, with D possibly being TRBD1 (6 bases). The V gene's germline CDR1 is MNHEY and CDR2 SVGAGI. The ends were cut back, 0 bases at V and 7 bases at J, with 12 bases in the middle. The CDR3 consists of 15 residues.

The chain combines TRBV4-3 with TRBJ2-1; D is uncertain. Per the germline V gene, CDR1 is LGHNA and CDR2 is YSLEER. The V gene lost 1 base and the J gene lost 5 bases, with 12 bases spanning the gap. The CDR3 length is 15 residues. Here the CDR3 reads CASSQGVGGNNEQFF. The CDR3 DNA follows: TGCGCCAGCAGCCAAGGGGTAGGCGGAAACAATGAGCAGTTCTTC.

The rearrangement uses TRBV7-4 and TRBJ2-5; TRBD2 is a possible D gene (7 bases). Trimming removed 4 bases from V and 4 bases from J, with 16 bases in between. Germline V gene lookup returns CDR1 SGHVT and CDR2 SQSDAQ. CDR3 size: 15 residues. CDR3 in DNA: TGTGCCAGCAGCTCATCAGGGGAGGGCGGAGAGACCCAGTACTTC. This gives the protein CASSSSGEGGETQYF.

The V and J genes are TRBV9 and TRBJ2-7; D call uncertain. V dropped 5 bases and J dropped 3 bases, with 15 bases sitting between them. The V gene's germline CDR1 is SGDLS and CDR2 YYNGEE. This CDR3 comprises 14 residues. This CDR3 reads CASSLHPDNYEQYF. In DNA form, the CDR3 reads TGTGCCAGCAGTCTCCACCCCGACAACTACGAGCAGTACTTC.

The chain employs TRBV27 and TRBJ2-3, with no clear D. V was clipped by 5 bases and J by 2 bases, with 11 bases between them. The germline V gene has CDR1 MNHEY and CDR2 SMNVEV (reference sequence). This CDR3 spans 14 amino acids. The CDR3 loop is CASSETFPTDTQYF. As DNA, the CDR3 is TGTGCCAGCAGTGAGACTTTCCCCACAGATACGCAGTATTTT.

The rearrangement uses TRBV5-6 and TRBJ1-5, with 9 bases matching TRBD1. The germline gives CDR1 SGHDT, CDR2 YYEEEE. This CDR3 has 15 amino acids. The J segment lost 7 bases and the V segment lost 1 base, leaving 6 bases of the junction unmatched. The CDR3 sequence: CASSLWDRVTQPQHF. The CDR3 nucleotides read TGTGCCAGCAGCTTGTGGGACAGGGTAACCCAGCCCCAGCATTTT.

The chain combines TRBV11-1 with TRBJ2-5; TRBD1 aligns across 7 bases. CDR3 length: 15 amino acids. CDR1 is SGHAT and CDR2 is FQDESV in the germline V gene (reference sequence). With V trimmed by 3 bases and J by 2 bases, 6 bases remained unmatched. The CDR3 nucleotides read TGTGCCAGCAGCTTCTATGGACAGGAGCAAGAGACCCAGTACTTC. This encodes CASSFYGQEQETQYF.

The chain links TRBV5-1 to TRBJ2-1; TRBD2 matches at 8 bases. J was trimmed by 0 bases and V by 5 bases; bases with no gene match: 10. Germline-derived CDR1 and CDR2 are SGHRS and YFSETQ. This CDR3 comprises 17 residues. The CDR3 coding sequence is TGCGCCAGCAGTTCTCGGGCAGGGACTAGCTCCTACAATGAGCAGTTCTTC. This encodes CASSSRAGTSSYNEQFF.